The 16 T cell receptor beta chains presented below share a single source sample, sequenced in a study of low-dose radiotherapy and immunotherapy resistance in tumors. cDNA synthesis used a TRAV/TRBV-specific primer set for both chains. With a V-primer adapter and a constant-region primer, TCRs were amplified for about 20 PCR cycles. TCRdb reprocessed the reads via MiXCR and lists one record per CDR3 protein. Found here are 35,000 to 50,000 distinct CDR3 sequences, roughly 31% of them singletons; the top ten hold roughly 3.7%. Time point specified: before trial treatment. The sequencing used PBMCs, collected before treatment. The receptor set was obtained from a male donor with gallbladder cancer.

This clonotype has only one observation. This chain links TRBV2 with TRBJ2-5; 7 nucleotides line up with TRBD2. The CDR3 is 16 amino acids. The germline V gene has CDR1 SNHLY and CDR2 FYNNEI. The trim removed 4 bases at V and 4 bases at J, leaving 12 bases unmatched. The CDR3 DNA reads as TGTGCCAGCAGTGGGTTAGCGGGTGGTCGTATAGAGACCCAGTACTTC. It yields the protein CASSGLAGGRIETQYF.

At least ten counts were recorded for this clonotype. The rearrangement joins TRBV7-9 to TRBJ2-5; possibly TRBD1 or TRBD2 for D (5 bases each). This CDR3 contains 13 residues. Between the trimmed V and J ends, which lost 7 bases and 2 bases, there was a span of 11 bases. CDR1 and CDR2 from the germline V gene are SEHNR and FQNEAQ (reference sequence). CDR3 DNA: TGTGCCAGCACGCTATGGGGGCAAGAGACCCAGTACTTC. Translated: CASTLWGQETQYF.

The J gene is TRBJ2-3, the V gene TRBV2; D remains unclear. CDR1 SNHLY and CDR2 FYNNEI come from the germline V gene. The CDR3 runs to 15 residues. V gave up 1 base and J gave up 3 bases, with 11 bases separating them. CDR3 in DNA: TGTGCCAGCAGTGAAGATGGGGAATGGACAGATACGCAGTATTTT. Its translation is CASSEDGEWTDTQYF.

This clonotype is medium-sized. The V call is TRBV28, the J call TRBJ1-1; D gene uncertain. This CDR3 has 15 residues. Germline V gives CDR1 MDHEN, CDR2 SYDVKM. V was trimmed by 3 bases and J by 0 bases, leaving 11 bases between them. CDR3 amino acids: CASSFGDLMNTEAFF. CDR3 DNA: TGTGCCAGCAGTTTTGGGGATCTGATGAACACTGAAGCTTTCTTT.

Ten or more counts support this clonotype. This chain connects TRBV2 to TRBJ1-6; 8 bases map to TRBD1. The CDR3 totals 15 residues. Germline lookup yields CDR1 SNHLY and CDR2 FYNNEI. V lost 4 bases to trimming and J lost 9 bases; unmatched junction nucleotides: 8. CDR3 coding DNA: TGTGCCAGCAGTGCATGGGGACAGGCTTTTTCACCCCTCCACTTT. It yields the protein CASSAWGQAFSPLHF. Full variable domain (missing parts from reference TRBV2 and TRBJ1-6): EPEVTQTPSHQVTQMGQEVILRCVPISNHLYFYWYRQILGQKVEFLVSFYNNEISEKSEIFDDQFSVERPDGSNFTLKIRSTKLEDSAMYFCASSAWGQAFSPLHFGNGTRLTVT.

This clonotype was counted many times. The CDR3 bases are TGTGCCAGCAGCTTAGCCGGGGGGGGGACGAAGGACTATGGCTACACCTTC. It codes for CASSLAGGGTKDYGYTF. This sequence joins TRBV7-9 and TRBJ1-2; possible D gene TRBD1, 5 bases. Germline V gives CDR1 SEHNR, CDR2 FQNEAQ (reference sequence). This CDR3 comprises 17 residues. Between the trimmed V and J ends, which lost 0 bases and 3 bases, there was a span of 17 bases. Full variable domain (missing parts from reference TRBV7-9 and TRBJ1-2): DTGVSQNPRHKITKRGQNVTFRCDPISEHNRLYWYRQTLGQGPEFLTYFQNEAQLEKSRLLSDRFSAERPKGSFSTLEIQRTEQGDSAMYLCASSLAGGGTKDYGYTFGSGTRLTVV.

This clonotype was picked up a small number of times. Here the CDR3 DNA reads TGTGCCAGCAGCTCCAGGGGAAAGTCCTACGAGCAGTACTTC. It yields the protein CASSSRGKSYEQYF. This chain joins TRBV5-5 and TRBJ2-7; D is possibly TRBD1 (6 bases). Trimming shortened V by 3 bases and J by 1 base, and 11 bases separated the two germline ends. The CDR3 runs 14 residues. Germline lookup yields CDR1 SGHKS and CDR2 YYEKEE (reference sequence).

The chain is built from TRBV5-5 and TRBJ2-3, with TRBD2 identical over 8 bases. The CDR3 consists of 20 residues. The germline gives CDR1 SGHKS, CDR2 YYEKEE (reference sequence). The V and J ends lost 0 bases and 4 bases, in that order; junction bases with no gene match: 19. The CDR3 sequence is CASSLALGTFFRGGPDTQYF. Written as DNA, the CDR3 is TGTGCCAGCAGCTTGGCGTTGGGGACTTTTTTTCGGGGGGGCCCAGATACGCAGTATTTT.

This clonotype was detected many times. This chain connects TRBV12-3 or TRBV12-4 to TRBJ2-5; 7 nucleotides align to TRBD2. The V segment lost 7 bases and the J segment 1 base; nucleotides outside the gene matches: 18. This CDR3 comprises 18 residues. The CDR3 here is CASTLGGTPAKAQETQYF. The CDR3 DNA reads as TGTGCCAGCACTCTCGGGGGGACCCCCGCTAAGGCCCAAGAGACCCAGTACTTC.

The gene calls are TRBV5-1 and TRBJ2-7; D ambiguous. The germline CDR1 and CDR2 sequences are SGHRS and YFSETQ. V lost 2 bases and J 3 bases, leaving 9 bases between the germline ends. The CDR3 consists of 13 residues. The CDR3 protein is CASSFGQVYEQYF. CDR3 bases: TGCGCCAGCAGCTTTGGCCAGGTCTACGAGCAGTACTTC.

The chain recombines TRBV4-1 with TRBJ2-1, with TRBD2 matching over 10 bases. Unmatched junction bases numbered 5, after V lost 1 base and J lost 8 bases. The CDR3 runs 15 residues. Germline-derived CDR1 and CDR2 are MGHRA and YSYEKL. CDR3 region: CASSQVLAGLDEQFF. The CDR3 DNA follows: TGCGCCAGCAGCCAAGTACTAGCGGGGCTTGATGAGCAGTTCTTC.

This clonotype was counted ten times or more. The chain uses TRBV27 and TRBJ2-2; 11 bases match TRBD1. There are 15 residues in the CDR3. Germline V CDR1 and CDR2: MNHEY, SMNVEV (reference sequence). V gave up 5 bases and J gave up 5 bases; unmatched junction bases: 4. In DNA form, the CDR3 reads TGTGCCAGCAGTCCTTGGGACAGGGGGACCGGGGAGCTGTTTTTT. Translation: CASSPWDRGTGELFF.

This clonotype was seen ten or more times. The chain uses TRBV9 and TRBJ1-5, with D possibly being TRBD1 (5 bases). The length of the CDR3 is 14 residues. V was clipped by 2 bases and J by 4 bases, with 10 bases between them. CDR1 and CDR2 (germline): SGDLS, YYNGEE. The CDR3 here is CASSVDWGNQPQHF. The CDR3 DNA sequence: TGTGCCAGCAGCGTTGACTGGGGGAATCAGCCCCAGCATTTT.

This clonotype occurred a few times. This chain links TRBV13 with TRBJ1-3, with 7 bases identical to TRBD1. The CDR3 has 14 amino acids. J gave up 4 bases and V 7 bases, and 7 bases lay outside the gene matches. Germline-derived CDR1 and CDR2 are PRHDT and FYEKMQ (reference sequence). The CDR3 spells CASKSGTAGNTIYF. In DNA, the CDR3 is TGTGCCAGCAAGTCCGGGACAGCAGGAAACACCATATATTTT. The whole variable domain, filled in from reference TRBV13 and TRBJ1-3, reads AAGVIQSPRHLIKEKRETATLKCYPIPRHDTVYWYQQGPGQDPQFLISFYEKMQSDKGSIPDRFSAQQFSDYHSELNMSSLELGDSALYFCASKSGTAGNTIYFGEGSWLTVV.

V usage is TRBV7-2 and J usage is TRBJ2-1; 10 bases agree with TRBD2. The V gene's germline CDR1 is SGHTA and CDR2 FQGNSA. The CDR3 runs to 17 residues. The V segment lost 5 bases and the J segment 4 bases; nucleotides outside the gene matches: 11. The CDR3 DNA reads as TGTGCCAGCAGCGCATTACCCGGGACTAGCGTTTACAATGAGCAGTTCTTC. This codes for CASSALPGTSVYNEQFF.

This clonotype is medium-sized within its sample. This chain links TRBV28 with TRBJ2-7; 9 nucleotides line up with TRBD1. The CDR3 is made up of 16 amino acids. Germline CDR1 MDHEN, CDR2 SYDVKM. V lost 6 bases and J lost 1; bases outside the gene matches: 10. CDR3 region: CASSPQPGTGSYEQYF. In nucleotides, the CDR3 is TGTGCCAGCAGCCCCCAACCCGGGACAGGGTCCTACGAGCAGTACTTC.